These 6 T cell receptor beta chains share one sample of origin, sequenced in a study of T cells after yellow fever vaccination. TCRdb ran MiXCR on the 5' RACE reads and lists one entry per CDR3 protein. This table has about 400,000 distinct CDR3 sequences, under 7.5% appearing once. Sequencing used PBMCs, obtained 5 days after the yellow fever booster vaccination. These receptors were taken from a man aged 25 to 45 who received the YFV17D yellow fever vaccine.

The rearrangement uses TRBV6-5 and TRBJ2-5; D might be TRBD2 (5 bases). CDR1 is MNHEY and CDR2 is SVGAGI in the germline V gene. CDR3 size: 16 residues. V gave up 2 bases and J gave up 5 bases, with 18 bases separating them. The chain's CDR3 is CASSYPLQLGSETQYF. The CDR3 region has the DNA TGTGCCAGCAGTTACCCCCTCCAACTAGGTTCCGAGACCCAGTACTTC.

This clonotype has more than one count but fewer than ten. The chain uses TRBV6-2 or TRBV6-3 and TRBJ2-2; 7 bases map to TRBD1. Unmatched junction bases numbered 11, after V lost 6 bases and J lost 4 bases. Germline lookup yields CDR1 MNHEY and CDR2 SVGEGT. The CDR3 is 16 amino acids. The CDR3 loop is CASSSHRTGLTGELFF. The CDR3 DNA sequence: TGTGCCAGCAGCTCCCACCGGACAGGTCTCACCGGGGAGCTGTTTTTT.

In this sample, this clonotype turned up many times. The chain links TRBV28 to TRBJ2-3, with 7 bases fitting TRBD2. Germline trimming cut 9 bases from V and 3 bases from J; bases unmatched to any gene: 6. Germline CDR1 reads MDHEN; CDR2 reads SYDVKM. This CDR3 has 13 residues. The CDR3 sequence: CASGGSVTDTQYF. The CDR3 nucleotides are TGTGCCAGTGGCGGGAGTGTAACAGATACGCAGTATTTT.

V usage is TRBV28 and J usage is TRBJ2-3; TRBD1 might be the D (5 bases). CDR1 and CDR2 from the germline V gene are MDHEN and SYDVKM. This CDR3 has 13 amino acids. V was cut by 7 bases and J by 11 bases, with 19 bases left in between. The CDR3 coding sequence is TGTGCCAGCATTGCCCAGGGATTGATTGAGCAGTATTTT. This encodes CASIAQGLIEQYF.

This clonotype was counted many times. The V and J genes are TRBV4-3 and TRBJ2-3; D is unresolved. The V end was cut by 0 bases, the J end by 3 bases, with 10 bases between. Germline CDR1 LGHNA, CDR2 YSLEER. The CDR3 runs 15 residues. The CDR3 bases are TGCGCCAGCAGCCAAGATAACAGTCTGACAGATACGCAGTATTTT. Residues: CASSQDNSLTDTQYF.

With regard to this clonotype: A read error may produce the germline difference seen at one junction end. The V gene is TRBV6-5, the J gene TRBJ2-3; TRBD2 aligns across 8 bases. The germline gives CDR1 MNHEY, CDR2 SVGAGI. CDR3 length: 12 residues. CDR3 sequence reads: CACSDGTSPQYF. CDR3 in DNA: TGTGCCTGCAGCGACGGGACTAGTCCGCAGTATTTT.